A single sample gave rise to the 2 T cell receptor beta chains below, sequenced in a study of cytomegalovirus exposure and HLA in healthy donors. Vbeta (60) and Jbeta (13) primers were used in the PCR. Clones were read by immunoSEQ multiplex PCR, and TCRdb kept only the in-frame ones, dropping some. The sample comprises under 200,000 clones, roughly 65% of which are singletons, and roughly 4.1% rests with the top ten. Sample: PBMCs. Every receptor here comes from a woman aged 18-35 years in good health and CMV-seropositive.

This rearrangement joins TRBV19 to TRBJ1-2, with 9 nucleotides matching TRBD1. The CDR3 is 14 amino acids. V lost 6 bases, J lost 3 bases, and 5 bases stayed unmatched. In germline, CDR1 is LNHDA, CDR2 SQIVND (reference sequence). This CDR3 is CASSRDRDHYGYTF. In nucleotides, the CDR3 is TGTGCCAGTAGCCGGGACAGGGATCACTATGGCTACACCTTC.

V gene TRBV28 combines with J gene TRBJ2-1; a weak D match, TRBD2 (6 bases). CDR3 length: 15 amino acids. The V end lost 3 bases, the J end lost 3 bases, and 12 bases lay between the germline ends. CDR1 and CDR2 from the germline V gene are MDHEN and SYDVKM. In nucleotides, the CDR3 is TGTGCCAGCAGTTTTCCGGGACTCTTCTACAATGAGCAGTTCTTC. The encoded protein is CASSFPGLFYNEQFF.